This T cell receptor beta chain appears in the sequencing data of a study of shared clonotypes between healthy human individuals. General study findings and limits: Researchers found naive subsets generally carried larger estimated richness than memory subsets.

Here immunoSEQ multiplex PCR was the method, and the copy in TCRdb shows in-frame clones only, minus some. The sample records under 1 million clones, 95% to 97% being singletons. A remark on this clone: No antigen is known for it.

CD45RO-negative CD8 cells positively selected for CCR7 made up the naive population, which excluded terminally differentiated effector memory CD45RA+ cells. Trimming took 6 bases from V and 3 from J; bases not matched to a gene: 6. From germline, CDR1 is MGHRA and CDR2 YSYEKL. CDR3 length: 15 residues. The sequenced sample consisted of naive CD8+ T cells sorted from blood. The J gene is TRBJ2-2, the V gene TRBV4-1; 8 bases are shared with TRBD1. This TCR was sampled from a man under 40 in good health. The CDR3 region is CASSQTGAYTGELFF. The DNA for the CDR3 is TGCGCCAGCAGTCAGACAGGGGCCTACACCGGGGAGCTGTTTTTT.